The 2 T cell receptor beta chains listed next were all sequenced from one sample in a study of shared clonotypes between healthy human individuals. Only in-frame clones appear in the TCRdb table, and some are missing; sequencing was by immunoSEQ multiplex PCR. The sample shows 1,500,000 or so clones, 98% to 99% of them seen only once. Input material: naive CD4+ T cells sorted from blood. The subset denotes: CD45RA+ positively selected. These receptors were obtained from a man under 40 in good health.

The V call is TRBV5-6, the J call TRBJ1-5; D not certain. CDR3 size: 15 residues. Germline loops: CDR1 SGHDT, CDR2 YYEEEE. Trimming took 4 bases from V and 5 from J, leaving 16 bases between them. This CDR3 is CASSLGPGRDQPQHF. DNA of the CDR3: TGTGCCAGCAGCCTAGGACCCGGGAGGGATCAGCCCCAGCATTTT.

This clone came up once. The rearrangement links TRBV19 to TRBJ2-2; D possibly corresponds to TRBD2 (5 bases). Trimming stripped 3 bases from V and 0 bases from J, with 11 bases between. CDR1 is LNHDA, CDR2 SQIVND, per germline (reference sequence). This CDR3 comprises 16 residues. CDR3: CASSIPLGPNTGELFF. The CDR3 DNA reads TGTGCCAGTAGTATCCCACTAGGACCGAACACCGGGGAGCTGTTTTTT.